The source of this T cell receptor (beta chain) is a study of Ad26.COV2.S vaccination and SARS-CoV-2 variants. Treatment: around 19 received Ad26.COV2.S at low or high dose, single or two shots; about 5 received placebo; per-sample allocation not given. Sampling occurred on day 63 after the first vaccine or placebo injection. Clones were read by immunoSEQ multiplex PCR, and TCRdb kept only the in-frame ones, dropping some. The sample carries around 300,000 clones, around 90% recorded once. The germline CDR1 and CDR2 sequences are MNHEY and SVGEGT. The CDR3 spans 14 residues. V was trimmed by 5 bases and J by 7 bases, leaving 15 bases between them.

Material: peripheral blood, obtained in a trial of Ad26.COV2.S vaccine versus placebo. The rearrangement uses TRBV6-2 or TRBV6-3 and TRBJ2-4, with TRBD2 as a possible D gene (5 bases). This receptor was obtained from a person between 18 and 65 years old who received the Ad26.COV2.S COVID-19 vaccine or a placebo. CDR3 residues: CASSRTGGGNIQYF. CDR3 sequence (DNA): TGTGCCAGCAGTCGTACGGGTGGCGGGAACATTCAGTACTTC.